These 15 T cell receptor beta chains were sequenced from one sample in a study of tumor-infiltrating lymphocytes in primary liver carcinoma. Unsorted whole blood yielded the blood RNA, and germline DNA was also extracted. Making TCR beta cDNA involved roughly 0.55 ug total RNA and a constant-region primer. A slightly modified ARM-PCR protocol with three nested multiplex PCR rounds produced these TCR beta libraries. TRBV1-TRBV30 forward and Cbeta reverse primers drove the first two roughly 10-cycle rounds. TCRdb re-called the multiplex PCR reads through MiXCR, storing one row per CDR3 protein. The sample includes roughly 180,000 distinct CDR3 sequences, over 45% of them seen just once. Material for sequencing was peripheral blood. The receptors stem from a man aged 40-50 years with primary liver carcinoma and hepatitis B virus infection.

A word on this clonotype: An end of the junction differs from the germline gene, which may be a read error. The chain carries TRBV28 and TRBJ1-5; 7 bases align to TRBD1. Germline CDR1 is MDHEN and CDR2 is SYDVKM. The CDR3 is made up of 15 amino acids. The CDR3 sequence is CASTPGGTRNQPQHF. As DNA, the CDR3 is TGTGCAAGCACCCCAGGGGGAACCCGCAATCAGCCCCAGCATTTT. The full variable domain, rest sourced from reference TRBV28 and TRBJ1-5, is DVKVTQSSRYLVKRTGEKVFLECVQDMDHENMFWYRQDPGLGLRLIYFSYDVKMKEKGDIPEGYSVSREKKERFSLILESASTNQTSMYLCASTPGGTRNQPQHFGDGTRLSIL.

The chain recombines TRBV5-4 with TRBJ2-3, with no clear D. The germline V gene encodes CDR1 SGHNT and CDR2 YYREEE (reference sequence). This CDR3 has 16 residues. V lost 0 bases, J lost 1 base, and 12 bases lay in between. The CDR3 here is CASSLAVGPRTDTQYF. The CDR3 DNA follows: TGTGCCAGCAGCTTGGCGGTAGGTCCTCGCACAGATACGCAGTATTTT.

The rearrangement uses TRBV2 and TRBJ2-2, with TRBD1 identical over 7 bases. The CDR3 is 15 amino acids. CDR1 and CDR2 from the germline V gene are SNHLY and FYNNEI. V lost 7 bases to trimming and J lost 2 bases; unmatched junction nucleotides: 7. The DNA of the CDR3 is TGTGCCAGCACTTACGACAGGGTTAACACCGGGGAGCTGTTTTTT. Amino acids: CASTYDRVNTGELFF.

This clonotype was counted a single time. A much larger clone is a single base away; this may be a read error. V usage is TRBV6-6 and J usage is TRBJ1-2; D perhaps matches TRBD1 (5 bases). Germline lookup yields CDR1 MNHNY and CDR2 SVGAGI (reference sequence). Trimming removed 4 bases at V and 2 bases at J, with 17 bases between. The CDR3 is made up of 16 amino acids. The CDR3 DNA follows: TGTGCCAGCAGTTCCCCACGGACATGGGAGAACTATGGCTACACCTTC. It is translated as CASSSPRTWENYGYTF.

The CDR3 sequence is CASSSEGQGETQYF. CDR3 nucleotides: TGTGCCAGCAGTTCGGAGGGCCAGGGGGAGACCCAGTACTTC. The chain links TRBV6-6 to TRBJ2-5; TRBD1 or TRBD2 may be the D gene (6 bases each). The V gene's germline CDR1 is MNHNY and CDR2 SVGAGI (reference sequence). The CDR3 is 14 residues long. V was shortened by 4 bases and J by 5 bases, with 14 bases between the two germline ends.

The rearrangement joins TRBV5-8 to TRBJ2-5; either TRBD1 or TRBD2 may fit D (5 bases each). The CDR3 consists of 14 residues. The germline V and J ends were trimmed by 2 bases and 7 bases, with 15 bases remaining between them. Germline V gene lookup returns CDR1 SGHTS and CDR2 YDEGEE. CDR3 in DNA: TGTGCCAGCAGCTTTCAGGGACCCGGTGGGACCCAGTACTTC. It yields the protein CASSFQGPGGTQYF.

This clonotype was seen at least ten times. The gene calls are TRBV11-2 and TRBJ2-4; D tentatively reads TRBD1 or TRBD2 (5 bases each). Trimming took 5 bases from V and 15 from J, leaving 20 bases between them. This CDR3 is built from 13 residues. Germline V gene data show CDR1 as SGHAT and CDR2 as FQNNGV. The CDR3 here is CASSTRLGDLSYF. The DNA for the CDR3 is TGTGCCAGCAGCACGAGATTGGGGGATTTGTCGTACTTC.

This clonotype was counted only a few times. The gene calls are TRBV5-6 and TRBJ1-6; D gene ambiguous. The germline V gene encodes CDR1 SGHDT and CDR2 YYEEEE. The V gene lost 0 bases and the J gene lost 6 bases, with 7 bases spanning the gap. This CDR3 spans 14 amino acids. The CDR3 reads CASSLGQVNSPLHF. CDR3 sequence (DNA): TGTGCCAGCAGCTTGGGGCAGGTTAATTCACCCCTCCACTTT.

The CDR3 spells CASSIASGTNTGELFF. In nucleotides, the CDR3 is TGTGCCAGCAGCATAGCCTCCGGGACCAACACCGGGGAGCTGTTTTTT. V is TRBV5-5 and J is TRBJ2-2; D tentatively fits TRBD1 or TRBD2 (5 bases each). Germline lookup yields CDR1 SGHKS and CDR2 YYEKEE (reference sequence). Trimming left V 4 bases short and J 2 bases short, with 15 bases between. The CDR3 contains 16 residues.

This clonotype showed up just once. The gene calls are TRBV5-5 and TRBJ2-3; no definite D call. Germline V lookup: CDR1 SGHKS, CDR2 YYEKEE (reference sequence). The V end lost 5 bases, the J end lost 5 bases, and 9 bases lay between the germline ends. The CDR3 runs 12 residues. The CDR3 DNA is TGTGCCAGCAGTGCAGCCCGAGATACGCAGTATTTT. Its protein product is CASSAARDTQYF. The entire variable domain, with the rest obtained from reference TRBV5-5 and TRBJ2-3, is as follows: DAGVTQSPTHLIKTRGQQVTLRCSPISGHKSVSWYQQVLGQGPQFIFQYYEKEERGRGNFPDRFSARQFPNYSSELNVNALLLGDSALYLCASSAARDTQYFGPGTRLTVL.

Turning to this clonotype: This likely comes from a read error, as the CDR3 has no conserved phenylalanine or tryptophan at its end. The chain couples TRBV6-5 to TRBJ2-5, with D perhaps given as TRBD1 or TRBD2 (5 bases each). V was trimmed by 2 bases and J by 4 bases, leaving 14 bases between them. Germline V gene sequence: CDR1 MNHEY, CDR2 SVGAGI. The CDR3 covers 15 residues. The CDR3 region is CASSYASGRIETQYS. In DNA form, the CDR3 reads TGTGCCAGCAGTTACGCCTCGGGACGTATAGAGACCCAGTACTCC.

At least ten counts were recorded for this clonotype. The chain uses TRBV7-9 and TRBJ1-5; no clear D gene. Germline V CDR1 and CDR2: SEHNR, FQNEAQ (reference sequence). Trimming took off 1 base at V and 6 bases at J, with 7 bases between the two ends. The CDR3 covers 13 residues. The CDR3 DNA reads TGTGCCAGCAGCTTAGGGGCGGGTCAGCCCCAGCATTTT. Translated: CASSLGAGQPQHF.

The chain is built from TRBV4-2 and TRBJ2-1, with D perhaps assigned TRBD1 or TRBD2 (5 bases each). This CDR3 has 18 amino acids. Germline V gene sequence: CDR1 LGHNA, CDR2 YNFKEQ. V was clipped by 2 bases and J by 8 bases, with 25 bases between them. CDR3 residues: CASSQKMGVAVAFHEQFF. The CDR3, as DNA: TGTGCCAGCAGCCAAAAGATGGGGGTCGCGGTAGCATTCCATGAGCAGTTCTTC.

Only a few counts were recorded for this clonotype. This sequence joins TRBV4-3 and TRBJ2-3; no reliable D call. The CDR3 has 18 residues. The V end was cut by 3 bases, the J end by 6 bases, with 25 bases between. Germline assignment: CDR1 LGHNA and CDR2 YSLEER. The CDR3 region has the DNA TGCGCCAGCAGCCAGTCGGTCTGGCTGGGTGATCCCGATGATACGCAGTATTTT. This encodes CASSQSVWLGDPDDTQYF.

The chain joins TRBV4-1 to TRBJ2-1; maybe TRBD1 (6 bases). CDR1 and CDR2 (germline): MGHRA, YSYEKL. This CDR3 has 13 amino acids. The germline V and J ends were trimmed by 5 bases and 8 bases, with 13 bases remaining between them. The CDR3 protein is CASSLQGQDEQFF. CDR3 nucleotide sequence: TGCGCCAGCAGCTTACAGGGTCAGGATGAGCAGTTCTTC.